Following are 23 T cell receptor beta chains from one sample sequenced in a study of blood T cells in healthy people across ages. PCR was performed a second time for roughly 7 to 11 cycles using a sample-barcoded 5' primer and a J-beta primer mix. TCRdb itself ran the 5' RACE reads through MiXCR, one entry per CDR3 protein. This sample has about 1,500,000 distinct CDR3 sequences, with over 25% found just once. Material: blood. Receptors were obtained from a woman in her twenties or thirties in good health.

This chain uses TRBV12-3 or TRBV12-4 with TRBJ1-4; D is possibly TRBD1 (5 bases). The CDR3 totals 15 residues. The V end was cut by 5 bases, the J end by 8 bases, with 18 bases between. CDR3 sequence: CASSTYQGSKEKLFF. The CDR3 nucleotides are TGTGCCAGCAGTACCTACCAGGGTAGCAAGGAAAAACTGTTTTTT.

This chain connects TRBV27 to TRBJ2-3; no clear D gene. Germline V CDR1 and CDR2: MNHEY, SMNVEV (reference sequence). V lost 11 bases and J 4 bases, leaving 16 bases between the germline ends. The CDR3 runs 13 residues. CDR3 nucleotides: TGTGCCGGCTACCTTGAAGTGGCAGATACGCAGTATTTT. This encodes CAGYLEVADTQYF.

This clonotype was observed a few times. The chain combines TRBV5-1 with TRBJ2-7; the match to TRBD1 covers 11 bases. The CDR3 totals 18 residues. Germline V gene data show CDR1 as SGHRS and CDR2 as YFSETQ. V lost 4 bases to trimming and J lost 5 bases; unmatched junction nucleotides: 17. This CDR3 reads CASSPNPPGQGVMNEQYF. CDR3 bases: TGCGCCAGCAGCCCCAACCCTCCGGGACAGGGGGTTATGAACGAGCAGTACTTC.

The table lists this clonotype with a few counts. A much larger clone sits a single nucleotide away, making a read error possible. V is TRBV20-1 and J is TRBJ2-1, with a weak D call TRBD1 (6 bases). The V gene's germline CDR1 is DFQATT and CDR2 SNEGSKA (reference sequence). CDR3 length equals 11 residues. In nucleotides, the CDR3 is TGCAGGGCGTGGGACATAGAGACCCAGTTCTTC. This translates into CRAWDIETQFF.

The V call is TRBV12-3 or TRBV12-4, the J call TRBJ2-5, with D perhaps matching TRBD1 (5 bases). V lost 6 bases, J lost 9 bases, and 11 bases lay in between. CDR3 length: 11 amino acids. In nucleotides, the CDR3 is TGTGCCAGCAGCACAAGGGGTGCCCAGTACTTC. It codes for CASSTRGAQYF.

This clonotype has just a few counts. V is TRBV10-3 and J is TRBJ2-3; D gene ambiguous. The CDR3 length is 13 residues. Germline V gene data show CDR1 as ENHRY and CDR2 as SYGVKD. Trimming removed 6 bases from V and 4 bases from J, with 11 bases in between. This CDR3 reads CAISPRTADTQYF. CDR3 DNA sequence: TGTGCCATCAGCCCGCGGACGGCAGATACGCAGTATTTT.

This clonotype appeared a few times. This sequence joins TRBV10-2 and TRBJ2-6; no reliable D call. Trimming removed 2 bases from V and 0 bases from J, with 5 bases in between. CDR3 size: 15 residues. In germline, CDR1 is WSHSY, CDR2 SAAADI. The CDR3 nucleotides read TGCGCCAGCAGTGAGCCGGTCTCTGGGGCCAACGTCCTGACTTTC. It yields the protein CASSEPVSGANVLTF.

The rearrangement uses TRBV6-5 and TRBJ2-2; no firm D call. With 4 bases removed from V and 6 bases from J, the gap between germline ends came to 15 bases. This CDR3 comprises 15 residues. Germline V gives CDR1 MNHEY, CDR2 SVGAGI. Written as DNA, the CDR3 is TGTGCCAGCAGTTCCGCCCCGGAAACCCCCGGGGAGCTGTTTTTT. This sequence encodes CASSSAPETPGELFF.

CDR3 amino acids: CASSKGFREDTQYF. The CDR3 bases are TGTGCCAGCAGCAAGGGGTTCAGGGAAGATACGCAGTATTTT. The V and J genes are TRBV21-1 and TRBJ2-3; no DNA check was done on the table's D call, TRBD1. TRBV21-1 is flagged as a pseudogene. The length of the CDR3 is 14 residues.

In this sample, this clonotype turned up a few times. V is TRBV7-2 and J is TRBJ2-1; tentative D call: TRBD1 (7 bases). The germline V and J ends were trimmed by 4 bases and 4 bases, with 20 bases remaining between them. Germline CDR1 is SGHTA and CDR2 is FQGNSA. This CDR3 is built from 17 residues. CDR3 DNA sequence: TGTGCCAGCAGCTCGCTAGGGGGGATGACAGGGTACAATGAGCAGTTCTTC. Translating it yields CASSSLGGMTGYNEQFF. The variable domain in full, completed from reference TRBV7-2 and TRBJ2-1, reads GAGVSQSPSNKVTEKGKDVELRCDPISGHTALYWYRQSLGQGLEFLIYFQGNSAPDKSGLPSDRFSAERTGGSVSTLTIQRTQQEDSAVYLCASSSLGGMTGYNEQFFGPGTRLTVL.

The V and J genes are TRBV27 and TRBJ2-3; D ambiguous. CDR1 MNHEY and CDR2 SMNVEV come from the germline V gene (reference sequence). V lost 4 bases and J lost 6, with 14 bases in between. This CDR3 has 14 residues. CDR3 loop: CASSSRASRDTQYF. As DNA, the CDR3 is TGTGCCAGCAGTTCCCGGGCTAGTCGGGATACGCAGTATTTT.

The V gene is TRBV5-1, the J gene TRBJ2-1; 7 positions agree with TRBD2. Germline-derived CDR1 and CDR2 are SGHRS and YFSETQ. J was trimmed by 0 bases and V by 3 bases; bases with no gene match: 3. The CDR3 runs to 15 residues. CDR3 amino acids: CASSSGGDSYNEQFF. CDR3 nucleotides: TGCGCCAGCAGCTCGGGAGGCGACTCCTACAATGAGCAGTTCTTC.

In this sample, this clonotype turned up a few times. V and J are TRBV6-6 and TRBJ1-5, with D uncertain. The CDR3 is 14 amino acids. The germline V gene encodes CDR1 MNHNY and CDR2 SVGAGI (reference sequence). The V end lost 3 bases, the J end lost 7 bases, and 13 bases lay between the germline ends. CDR3 residues: CASSYGGFVQPQHF. In nucleotides, the CDR3 is TGTGCCAGCAGTTATGGAGGGTTCGTACAGCCCCAGCATTTT.

V and J are TRBV10-3 and TRBJ2-7; a possible D gene is TRBD2 (6 bases). The germline CDR1 and CDR2 sequences are ENHRY and SYGVKD. V was shortened by 6 bases and J by 5 bases, with 14 bases between the two germline ends. The CDR3 totals 13 residues. CDR3 in amino acids: CAIRPPGRHEQYF. The CDR3 DNA is TGTGCCATCAGACCCCCAGGGAGGCACGAGCAGTACTTC.

J is TRBJ1-5 and V is TRBV7-6, with TRBD1 as a possible D gene (6 bases). CDR1 and CDR2 from the germline V gene are SGHVS and FNYEAQ. Between the trimmed V and J ends, which lost 5 bases and 1 base, there was a span of 12 bases. This CDR3 is built from 15 residues. The CDR3 sequence is CASSPTGQSNQPQHF. CDR3 in DNA: TGTGCCAGCAGCCCGACAGGACAGAGCAATCAGCCCCAGCATTTT.

The chain links TRBV6-5 to TRBJ2-7; TRBD2 is a possible D gene (7 bases). The germline CDR1 and CDR2 sequences are MNHEY and SVGAGI. The CDR3 consists of 16 residues. Trimming took off 5 bases at V and 4 bases at J, with 21 bases between the two ends. Here the CDR3 reads CASSPSRGAGQYEQYF. In DNA form, the CDR3 reads TGTGCCAGCAGTCCATCCCGGGGGGCGGGACAATACGAGCAGTACTTC.

The chain uses TRBV13 and TRBJ2-1; the D is unclear. The germline gives CDR1 PRHDT, CDR2 FYEKMQ (reference sequence). Between the trimmed V and J ends, which lost 2 bases and 10 bases, there was a span of 9 bases. The CDR3 sequence is 12 residues long. CDR3 amino acids: CASSLRAREQFF. In nucleotides, the CDR3 is TGTGCCAGCAGCTTAAGGGCCAGAGAGCAGTTCTTC.

This chain uses TRBV24-1 with TRBJ2-4; D is uncertain. This CDR3 region has 13 residues. Deletions cut 3 bases from V and 13 bases from J, with 15 bases between. CDR1 KGHDR and CDR2 SFDVKD come from the germline V gene. The CDR3 is CATSDRRNNEQYF. The CDR3 bases are TGTGCCACCAGTGATCGTCGAAACAATGAGCAGTACTTC.

The gene calls are TRBV7-9 and TRBJ2-7; tentative D call: TRBD1 (6 bases). V was shortened by 8 bases and J by 3 bases, with 14 bases between the two germline ends. CDR1 is SEHNR and CDR2 is FQNEAQ in the germline V gene (reference sequence). The CDR3 sequence is 13 residues long. The CDR3 DNA reads as TGTGCCAGCGAGGGGGTGAAGAACTACGAGCAGTACTTC. Amino acids: CASEGVKNYEQYF.

At least ten counts were recorded for this clonotype. The V call is TRBV9, the J call TRBJ2-5; weak D call: TRBD1 (6 bases). The CDR3 is 15 amino acids. Trimming cost V 6 bases and J 2 bases, with 17 bases left between them. Germline lookup yields CDR1 SGDLS and CDR2 YYNGEE. The CDR3 protein is CASTRGPGDQETQYF. In DNA, the CDR3 is TGTGCCAGCACTAGAGGGCCAGGGGATCAAGAGACCCAGTACTTC.

The chain joins TRBV15 to TRBJ1-5; D gene uncertain. CDR1 is LNHNV, CDR2 YYDKDF, per germline (reference sequence). Trimming took off 7 bases at V and 8 bases at J, with 15 bases between the two ends. CDR3 length equals 13 residues. CDR3 protein: CATKGKEREPQHF. Written as DNA, the CDR3 is TGTGCCACCAAAGGAAAAGAGAGGGAGCCCCAGCATTTT.

In this sample, this clonotype turned up many times. The chain uses TRBV10-3 and TRBJ1-6; TRBD1 aligns across 8 bases. Unmatched junction bases numbered 9, after V lost 4 bases and J lost 7 bases. Germline CDR1 is ENHRY and CDR2 is SYGVKD. The CDR3 totals 16 residues. The CDR3 DNA reads as TGTGCCATCAGTGGGGATGGACAGGGTGGAAATTCACCCCTCCACTTT. Translated: CAISGDGQGGNSPLHF.

The chain joins TRBV4-3 to TRBJ2-5; TRBD2 agrees at 9 bases. The germline V gene encodes CDR1 LGHNA and CDR2 YSLEER. J gave up 11 bases and V 4 bases, and 20 bases lay outside the gene matches. The CDR3 extends over 17 amino acids. The CDR3 DNA sequence: TGCGCCAGCAGCCCTTCGTTTACGCGGGAGGGGTCGGATGAGCAGTACTTC. It is translated as CASSPSFTREGSDEQYF.